The T cell receptor (beta chain) under discussion was sequenced for a study of T cell repertoires in cytomegalovirus infection. For the study at large: A matching HLA type, together with CMV infection, was signaled by public TCR beta signatures.

V was pared by 2 bases and J by 3 bases, with 14 bases between. From germline, CDR1 is MDHEN and CDR2 SYDVKM. The CDR3 spans 15 residues. TCRdb analysed the reads with MiXCR anew, one entry per CDR3 protein. This table holds more than 85,000 distinct CDR3 sequences, 15% to 20% found once. Study results and caveats: In two of eight donors, the top clonotype was HLA-C-restricted CMV-specific.

As regards this clonotype: Its antigen is undetermined.

The specimen was PBMCs. This TCR was recovered from a human donor in good health (CMV status not recorded). Some clones in this sample may be carry-over from other donors' samples. This chain joins TRBV28 and TRBJ2-7, with a possible D match to TRBD2 (5 bases). CDR3 amino acids: CASSLRPGLVYEQYF. CDR3 coding DNA: TGTGCCAGCAGTTTACGGCCGGGGTTGGTCTACGAGCAGTACTTC. Complete variable domain (other parts from reference TRBV28 and TRBJ2-7): DVKVTQSSRYLVKRTGEKVFLECVQDMDHENMFWYRQDPGLGLRLIYFSYDVKMKEKGDIPEGYSVSREKKERFSLILESASTNQTSMYLCASSLRPGLVYEQYFGPGTRLTVT.